The present T cell receptor (beta chain) was sequenced within a study of PD-1 blockade in classical Hodgkin lymphoma. Some clones are missing from TCRdb's copy, which holds only in-frame ones; the method was immunoSEQ multiplex PCR. The sample lists roughly 50,000 clones, around 91% occurring once. This sample's time point: cycle 4 day 1 (C4D1), after 6 weeks of nivolumab. Relapse was seen in all patients after autologous stem cell transplantation, and brentuximab vedotin exposure was variable. Relapsed/refractory classical Hodgkin lymphoma patients had complete, partial or progressive responses. The CDR3 covers 14 residues. Germline V gene sequence: CDR1 MNHEY, CDR2 SVGAGI. V was trimmed by 2 bases and J by 5 bases, leaving 12 bases between them.

The receptor was derived from a human donor with classical Hodgkin lymphoma. This specimen was peripheral blood mononuclear cells (PBMCs), taken before the fourth cycle of nivolumab. This chain connects TRBV6-5 to TRBJ1-1, with D perhaps matching TRBD1 (6 bases). CDR3 region: CASSYGRGGTEAFF. The DNA of the CDR3 is TGTGCCAGCAGTTACGGCAGGGGAGGGACTGAAGCTTTCTTT.